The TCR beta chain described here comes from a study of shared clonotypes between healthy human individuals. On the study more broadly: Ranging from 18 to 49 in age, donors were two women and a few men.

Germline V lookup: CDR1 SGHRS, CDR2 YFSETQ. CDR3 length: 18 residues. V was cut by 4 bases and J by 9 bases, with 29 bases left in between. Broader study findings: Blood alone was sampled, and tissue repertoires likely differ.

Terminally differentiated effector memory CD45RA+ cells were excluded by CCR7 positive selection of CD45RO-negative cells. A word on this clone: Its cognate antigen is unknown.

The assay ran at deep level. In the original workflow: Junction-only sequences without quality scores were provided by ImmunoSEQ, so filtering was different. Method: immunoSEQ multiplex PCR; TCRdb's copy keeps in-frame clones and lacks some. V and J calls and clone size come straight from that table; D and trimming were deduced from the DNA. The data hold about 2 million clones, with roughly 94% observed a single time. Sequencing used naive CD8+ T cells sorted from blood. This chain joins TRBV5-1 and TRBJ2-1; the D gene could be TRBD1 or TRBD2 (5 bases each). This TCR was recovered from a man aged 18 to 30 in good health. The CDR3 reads CASSPVGDQGKGLSEQFF. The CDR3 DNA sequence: TGCGCCAGCAGCCCTGTGGGGGACCAGGGTAAAGGATTGAGTGAGCAGTTCTTC.